The rows below give T cell receptor beta chains drawn from one sample of a study of T cells after posttransplantation cyclophosphamide. Data came from immunoSEQ multiplex PCR; TCRdb stores just in-frame clones and leaves some out. The sample records fewer than 20,000 clones, around 95% being singletons. Sequencing was carried out using naive CD4+ T cells sorted from blood. The origin of the receptors is a woman between 45 and 60 years old in good health and a related stem cell transplant donor. Each CDR3 is given without its conserved first and last residue. Fields, in order: J gene, V gene, clone size, CDR3 protein. Not all rows give a size; the values are once, few, many and, for expanded clones, a class.

>TRBJ1-2|TRBV30|NA
AWRFWPHGYT
>TRBJ1-2|TRBV19|NA
ASSIDRERGYT
>NA|TRBV5-8|NA
ASSLTFGTSSNYEQY
>TRBJ1-5|TRBV19|NA
ASSMLRGYGQPQH
>TRBJ1-1|TRBV27|NA
ASEGGLNTEAF
>TRBJ1-1|TRBV6-5|NA
ASSLVRKTEAF
>TRBJ1-3|TRBV29-1|NA
SVRLRNTIY
>TRBJ1-1|TRBV19|once
ASSSWTFTGVNTEAF
>TRBJ2-3|TRBV28|NA
ASSFTSGSGGTDTQY
>TRBJ2-3|TRBV6-1|NA
ASKFGEGTDTQY
>TRBJ2-2|TRBV28|NA
ASSTSRQGLDTGELF
>TRBJ2-1|TRBV4-1|NA
ASSQDRTGRAREQF
>TRBJ2-1|TRBV7-2|NA
ASSTTSGGYNEQF
>TRBJ1-3|TRBV7-6|NA
ASSLEVSGHTIY
>TRBJ2-7|TRBV9|NA
ASSGTGGSHEQY
>TRBJ2-7|TRBV18|NA
ASSPSGGVLYEQY
>TRBJ2-1|TRBV7-9|NA
ASSSQGAYNEQF